This T cell receptor beta chain was identified in a study of cytomegalovirus exposure and HLA in healthy donors. Findings and caveats of the study: Cytomegalovirus-associated TCR beta chains were listed, numbering some 170. A prior analysis recorded that most TCR beta V segments were productive about 90% or about 30% of the time. The authors later linked a missense DCLRE1C variant to TCR beta V- and J-gene trimming.

Germline CDR1 SGHDN, CDR2 FVKESK. The CDR3 covers 14 residues. J lost 6 bases, V lost 5 bases, and 6 bases had no gene match. At collection, donors were nominally healthy, but unrecorded immune exposures were probable. 13 Jbeta primers and 60 Vbeta primers were used for the PCR. TCRdb keeps only in-frame clones here, not all; method: immunoSEQ multiplex PCR. The table records roughly 120,000 clones, around 80% of them present only once. On this clone: No antigen is known for it.

This clonotype was obtained from a woman younger than 30 in good health and CMV-seropositive. Sequencing used PBMCs. The chain has TRBV14 and TRBJ2-5; 10 bases map to TRBD2. The DNA for the CDR3 is TGTGCCAGCAGCAAGGGACTAGCGTCCCAGACCCAGTACTTC. This encodes CASSKGLASQTQYF.